This record looks at one T cell receptor beta chain sequence and its context. The entry originates in a study of technical replicates of blood from a few donors. The V gene end was trimmed by 6 bases and the J gene end by 1 base; junction bases not matched to a gene: 10. The CDR3 is made up of 16 amino acids. Looked up from germline, CDR1 is SQVTM and CDR2 is ANQGSEA. The method was immunoSEQ multiplex PCR; TCRdb's version includes in-frame clones alone and lacks a portion of them. The sample yields around 79,000 clones, 91% seen once. The sample taken for sequencing was T cells isolated from PBMCs. This clonotype was sampled from a human donor in good health. This chain joins TRBV29-1 and TRBJ1-1; 11 bases map to TRBD1. DNA of the CDR3: TGCAGCGTGTGGGACAGGGGGATCCGGGAGAACACTGAAGCTTTCTTT. Protein: CSVWDRGIRENTEAFF.